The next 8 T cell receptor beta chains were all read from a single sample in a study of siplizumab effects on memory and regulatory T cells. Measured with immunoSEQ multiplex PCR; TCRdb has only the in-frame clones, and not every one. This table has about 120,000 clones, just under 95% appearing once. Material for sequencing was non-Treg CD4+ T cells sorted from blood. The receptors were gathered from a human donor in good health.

Written as DNA, the CDR3 is TGTGCCAGCAGTTTATATGGGGGGACAAGTTTAGCTAATGAAAAACTGTTTTTT. Amino acids: CASSLYGGTSLANEKLFF. This rearrangement joins TRBV28 to TRBJ1-4; possible D gene TRBD1, 6 bases. This CDR3 contains 18 residues. Germline CDR1 reads MDHEN; CDR2 reads SYDVKM. Trimming removed 1 base at V and 3 bases at J, with 18 bases between.

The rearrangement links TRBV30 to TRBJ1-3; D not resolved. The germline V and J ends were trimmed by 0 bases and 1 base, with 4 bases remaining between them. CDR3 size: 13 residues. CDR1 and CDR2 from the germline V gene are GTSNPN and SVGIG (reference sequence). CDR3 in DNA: TGTGCCTGGAGTGTAGGGTCTGGAAACACCATATATTTT. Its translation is CAWSVGSGNTIYF. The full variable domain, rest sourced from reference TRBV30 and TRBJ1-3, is SQTIHQWPATLVQPVGSPLSLECTVEGTSNPNLYWYRQAAGRGLQLLFYSVGIGQISSEVPQNLSASRPQDRQFILSSKKLLLSDSGFYLCAWSVGSGNTIYFGEGSWLTVV.

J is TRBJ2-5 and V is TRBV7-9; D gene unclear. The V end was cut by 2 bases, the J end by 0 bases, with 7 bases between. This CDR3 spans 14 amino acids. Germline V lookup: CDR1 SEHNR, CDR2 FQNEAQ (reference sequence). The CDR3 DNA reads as TGTGCCAGCAGCTTAATCCGCGACCAAGAGACCCAGTACTTC. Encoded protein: CASSLIRDQETQYF.

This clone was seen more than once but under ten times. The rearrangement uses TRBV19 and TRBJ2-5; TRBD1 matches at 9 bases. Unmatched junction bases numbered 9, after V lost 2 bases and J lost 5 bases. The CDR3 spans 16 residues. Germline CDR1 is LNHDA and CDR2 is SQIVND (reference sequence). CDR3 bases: TGTGCCAGTAGTATAAGCCTACAGGGGGCTGGCGAGACCCAGTACTTC. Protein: CASSISLQGAGETQYF.

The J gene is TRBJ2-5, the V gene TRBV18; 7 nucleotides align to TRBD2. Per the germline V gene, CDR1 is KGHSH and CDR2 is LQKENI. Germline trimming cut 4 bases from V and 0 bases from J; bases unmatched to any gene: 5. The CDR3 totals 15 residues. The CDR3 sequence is CASSLPGGYQETQYF. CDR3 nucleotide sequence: TGTGCCAGCTCACTCCCCGGGGGGTACCAAGAGACCCAGTACTTC.

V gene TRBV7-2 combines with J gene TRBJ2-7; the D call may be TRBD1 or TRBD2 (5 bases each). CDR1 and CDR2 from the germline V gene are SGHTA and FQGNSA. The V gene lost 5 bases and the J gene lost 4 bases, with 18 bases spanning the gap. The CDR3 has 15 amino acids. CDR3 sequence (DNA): TGTGCCAGCAGCCGGGCCGGGGACCCTCCTTACGAGCAGTACTTC. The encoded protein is CASSRAGDPPYEQYF. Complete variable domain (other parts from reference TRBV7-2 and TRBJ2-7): GAGVSQSPSNKVTEKGKDVELRCDPISGHTALYWYRQSLGQGLEFLIYFQGNSAPDKSGLPSDRFSAERTGGSVSTLTIQRTQQEDSAVYLCASSRAGDPPYEQYFGPGTRLTVT.

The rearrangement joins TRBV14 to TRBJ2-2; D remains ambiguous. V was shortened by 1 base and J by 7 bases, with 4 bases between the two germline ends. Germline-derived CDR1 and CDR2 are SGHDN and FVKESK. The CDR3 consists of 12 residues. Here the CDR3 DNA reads TGTGCCAGCAGCCAAGTGCTCGGGGAGCTGTTTTTT. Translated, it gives CASSQVLGELFF.

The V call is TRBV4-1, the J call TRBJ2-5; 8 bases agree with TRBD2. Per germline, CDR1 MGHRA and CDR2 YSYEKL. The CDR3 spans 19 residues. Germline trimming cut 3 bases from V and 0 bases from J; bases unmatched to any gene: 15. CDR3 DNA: TGCGCCAGCAGCCATCCCTCGGCGTTCGGGGGGGGGTACCAAGAGACCCAGTACTTC. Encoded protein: CASSHPSAFGGGYQETQYF.